The present T cell receptor (beta chain) was sequenced within a study of blood T cell repertoires in COVID-19. Germline loops: CDR1 SNHLY, CDR2 FYNNEI. After removal of 8 bases from V and 5 bases from J, the junction contained 12 bases not matched to a gene. The CDR3 extends over 15 amino acids. In the original processing: By means of reference gene primer amplification, nucleated cell counts were estimated. Sequenced by immunoSEQ multiplex PCR; TCRdb stores in-frame clones only, minus some. V, J and clone size derive from that table, while D and trimming were established from the DNA sequence. Seen here are a few hundred thousand clones, 88% observed once, and the top ten hold around 11%.

This chain links TRBV2 with TRBJ2-3, with TRBD2 matching over 8 bases. The sequence derives from a woman aged 30 to 39 with COVID-19, enrolled during active disease. The material sequenced was peripheral blood. In DNA, the CDR3 is TGTGCCAGCGGCAAGGGACTAGTGGGTGTAGATACGCAGTATTTT. Residues: CASGKGLVGVDTQYF.